These T cell receptor beta chains were read from a single sample in a study of beta chain features in type 1 diabetes. The data were produced by immunoSEQ multiplex PCR, yet TCRdb's version contains in-frame clones alone and is incomplete. Among roughly 230,000 clones, 9.6% were seen once, and the ten largest hold approximately 0.035%. The sequencing input was naive CD4+ T cells from blood. The receptors shown here come from a woman between 18 and 29 years old in good health. Both conserved end residues are part of each CDR3. The order of the fields is V gene, J gene, CDR3 protein.

>TRBV6-1|TRBJ2-1
CASISGGSYNEQFF
>TRBV6-6|TRBJ2-7
CASRPAGSSYEQYF
>TRBV6-6|TRBJ1-5
CASVDTISNQPQHF
>TRBV6-1|TRBJ1-2
CASSEVGGYTF
>TRBV2|TRBJ2-7
CATRDRTSYEQYF
>TRBV29-1|TRBJ2-3
CSVEGPSGAIEGTQYF
>TRBV5-1|TRBJ2-3
CASSTGTSGSTDTQYF
>TRBV30|TRBJ1-1
CAWSQSNTEAFF
>TRBV27|TRBJ2-2
CASSSPGGMNTGELFF
>TRBV27|TRBJ1-1
CASSSYSGQGMAEAFF
>TRBV5-4|TRBJ2-7
CASSLGGGMNYEQYF
>TRBV11-2|TRBJ1-2
CASSPDRDYGYTF
>TRBV27|TRBJ2-7
CASSSQTSGRRYF
>TRBV6-1|TRBJ1-1
CASSQVGSGAFF
>TRBV5-1|TRBJ2-1
CASSLGTGDNEQFF
>TRBV4-1|TRBJ2-2
CASSPRTSGGINTGELFF
>TRBV4-1|TRBJ2-7
CASSQRDRDYEQYF
>TRBV5-6|TRBJ2-4
CASSLGDGGPKNIQYF
>TRBV4-1|TRBJ2-1
CASSQVGLSANEQFF
>TRBV29-1|TRBJ2-1
CSVEGDRELLYNEQFF
>TRBV6-5|TRBJ1-1
CASKPGQGAEAFF
>TRBV18|TRBJ2-5
CASSPLWRGGMETQYF
>TRBV27|TRBJ2-7
CASSLSFGGTYEQYF
>TRBV14|TRBJ2-1
CASSLWTSGDNEQFF
>TRBV5-8|TRBJ1-2
CASSSPAPQGYGYTF
>TRBV27|TRBJ2-1
CASSTGVSNEQFF
>TRBV4-1|TRBJ2-1
CASRQLAGVYNEQFF
>TRBV7-9|TRBJ2-7
CASSFAGGGEQYF
>TRBV5-1|TRBJ2-5
CASSLQGMGETQYF
>TRBV5-1|TRBJ2-2
CASSLGTWNTGELFF
>TRBV6-1|TRBJ2-5
CASSENTQETQYF
>TRBV7-9|TRBJ2-7
CASSLGSGTSYEQYF
>TRBV7-6|TRBJ2-1
CASSPGGGTEQFF
>TRBV6-5|TRBJ1-6
CASSYVPRNSPLHF
>TRBV6-1|TRBJ2-3
CASRYSGDTQYF
>TRBV7-9|TRBJ2-1
CASSRGTPDYNEQFF